What follows are 4 T cell receptor beta chains derived from one specimen sequenced in a study of STAT3 mutations in large granular lymphocyte leukemia. Data came from immunoSEQ multiplex PCR; TCRdb stores just in-frame clones and leaves some out. Among 11,000 or so clones listed, about 85% were seen once. Antigens of these TCRs are unknown. Whole-study findings and limits: Every T-cell large granular lymphocyte leukemia patient had at least one immunodominant TCR beta clonotype.

The sequenced sample consisted of peripheral blood mononuclear cells. All receptors come from a man older than 75 with T-cell large granular lymphocyte leukemia. Some clones in this sample may be carry-over from other donors' samples.

This chain connects TRBV15 to TRBJ1-5; perhaps TRBD1 as D (5 bases). CDR1 is LNHNV and CDR2 is YYDKDF in the germline V gene (reference sequence). CDR3 length: 16 residues. Trimming cost V 3 bases and J 1 base, with 13 bases left between them. The CDR3 is CATSSLRGTSNQPQHF. In DNA, the CDR3 is TGTGCCACCAGCAGTCTGCGGGGGACGAGCAATCAGCCCCAGCATTTT.

The J gene is TRBJ1-1, the V gene TRBV5-4, with a possible D match to TRBD1 (5 bases). The CDR3 runs 15 residues. Trimming left V 4 bases short and J 0 bases short, with 13 bases between. Germline V CDR1 and CDR2: SGHNT, YYREEE (reference sequence). For the CDR3, the DNA is TGTGCCAGCAGCATCCAGCAGGGACTGAACACTGAAGCTTTCTTT. Translating it yields CASSIQQGLNTEAFF. Based on the CDR3 plus reference TRBV5-4 and TRBJ1-1, the full variable domain is ETGVTQSPTHLIKTRGQQVTLRCSSQSGHNTVSWYQQALGQGPQFIFQYYREEENGRGNFPPRFSGLQFPNYSSELNVNALELDDSALYLCASSIQQGLNTEAFFGQGTRLTVV.

The V call is TRBV6-1, the J call TRBJ2-7; D unclear. CDR3 length: 8 residues. Trimming left V 11 bases short and J 5 bases short, with 4 bases between. Germline V lookup: CDR1 MNHNS, CDR2 SASEGT. CDR3 residues: CAVDEQYF. The DNA of the CDR3 is TGTGCCGTAGACGAGCAGTACTTC.

This chain links TRBV6-5 with TRBJ2-5, with TRBD2 identical over 7 bases. Germline V CDR1 and CDR2: MNHEY, SVGAGI. This CDR3 has 13 amino acids. The V segment lost 2 bases and the J segment 6 bases; nucleotides outside the gene matches: 3. CDR3 protein: CASSYLGGKTQYF. CDR3 sequence (DNA): TGTGCCAGCAGTTACCTGGGGGGGAAGACCCAGTACTTC.